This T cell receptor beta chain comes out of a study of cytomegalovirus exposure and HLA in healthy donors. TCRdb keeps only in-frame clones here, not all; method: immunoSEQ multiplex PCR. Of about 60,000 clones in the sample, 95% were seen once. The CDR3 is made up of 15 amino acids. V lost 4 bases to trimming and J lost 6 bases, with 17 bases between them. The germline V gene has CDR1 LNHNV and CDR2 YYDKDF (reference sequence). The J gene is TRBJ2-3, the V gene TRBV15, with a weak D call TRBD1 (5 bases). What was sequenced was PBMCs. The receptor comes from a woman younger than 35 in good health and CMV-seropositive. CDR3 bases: TGTGCCACCAGCATCCCCAGGGTGCCCCCGGATACGCAGTATTTT. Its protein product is CATSIPRVPPDTQYF. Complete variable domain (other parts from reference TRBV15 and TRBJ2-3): DAMVIQNPRYQVTQFGKPVTLSCSQTLNHNVMYWYQQKSSQAPKLLFHYYDKDFNNEADTPDNFQSRRPNTSFCFLDIRSPGLGDTAMYLCATSIPRVPPDTQYFGPGTRLTVL.